The rows below give T cell receptor beta chains drawn from one sample of a study of T cell repertoires in cytomegalovirus infection. These receptors' antigens are unknown. MiXCR, applied by TCRdb to the reads, yields one record per CDR3 protein. The sample shows approximately 600,000 distinct CDR3 sequences, about 39% of them seen only once. The material sequenced was cultured PBMCs, taken from culture after CMV antigen stimulation. These receptors all come from a human donor in good health (CMV status not recorded). Some clones in this sample may be carry-over from other donors' samples. Each CDR3 is given with its conserved first and last residue.

V,J,CDR3
TRBV19,TRBJ2-1,CASSVPGLAPGGEQFF
TRBV7-2,TRBJ1-6,CASSLDTGVYSPLHF
TRBV5-4,TRBJ2-7,CASSLAGTSVRYEQYF
TRBV7-6,TRBJ2-2,CASSFSGTGGTGELFF
TRBV4-1,TRBJ2-1,CASSQERLAGGGNEQFF
TRBV7-8,TRBJ2-3,CASSLPRQGRTDTQYF
TRBV28,TRBJ2-2,CASSFGGGGPGELFF
TRBV28,TRBJ1-2,CASSLRGTAYGYTF
TRBV11-2,TRBJ2-3,CASSLARTPTQYF
TRBV7-6,TRBJ1-5,CASSLGDSNQPQHF
TRBV15,TRBJ2-7,CATSRDHVTGGLYEQYF
TRBV7-6,TRBJ1-6,CASSPGPGGGSPLHF
TRBV6-8,TRBJ2-1,CASSYPLSRHEQFF
TRBV5-6,TRBJ1-3,CASSYGTANTIYF
TRBV11-3,TRBJ2-3,CASSLRTSSTDTQYF